These 17 T cell receptor beta chains share one sample of origin, sequenced in a study of regulatory T cells in long-lasting Graves disease (dated by TCRdb to the early 2020s). This specimen's time point label, per the study, means: persistent/refractory GD, antithyroid drugs over 5 years with positive TRAb. RNA was extracted from PBMCs in TRIzol for both TCR sequencing and RNA sequencing. Preparation of the library involved multiplex PCR. The instrument given in TCRdb is Illumina HiSeq 4000. To build TCR beta libraries, CDR3 regions were amplified by Arm-PCR using iRepertoire HTBI primers. TCRdb's own reprocessing of the public reads used fastp at Q25 and MiXCR and kept productive beta chains. Each CDR3 protein appears once, grouped with its most common genes and DNA. For this sample the table gives about 340,000 distinct CDR3 sequences, of which roughly 21% were detected only once. The leading ten clones occupy roughly 27% of the sample.

The sample consisted of peripheral blood mononuclear cells (PBMCs), taken when the disease was refractory, from a patient treated with antithyroid drugs. All receptors come from a female donor with Graves disease.

The CDR3, as DNA: TGTGCCAGCAGTTTCAGGGTTAAGGGCAGGGGGCCACCTGAAGCTTTCTTT. Translated: CASSFRVKGRGPPEAFF. The chain combines TRBV6-5 with TRBJ1-1, with 8 positions matching TRBD1. J was trimmed by 6 bases and V by 4 bases; bases with no gene match: 16. The CDR3 runs 17 residues. The germline gives CDR1 MNHEY, CDR2 SVGAGI.

This clonotype has at least ten counts. This chain links TRBV28 with TRBJ2-7; D remains unclear. Trimming shortened V by 2 bases and J by 6 bases, and 8 bases separated the two germline ends. This CDR3 contains 12 residues. Per germline, CDR1 MDHEN and CDR2 SYDVKM. CDR3 region: CASSLRQGEQYF. The CDR3 DNA is TGTGCCAGCAGTTTAAGACAAGGCGAGCAGTACTTC. The full variable domain, with the rest looked up from reference TRBV28 and TRBJ2-7, is DVKVTQSSRYLVKRTGEKVFLECVQDMDHENMFWYRQDPGLGLRLIYFSYDVKMKEKGDIPEGYSVSREKKERFSLILESASTNQTSMYLCASSLRQGEQYFGPGTRLTVT.

This clonotype was counted between two and nine times. The chain carries TRBV12-3 or TRBV12-4 and TRBJ2-3; D remains ambiguous. The CDR3 is made up of 13 amino acids. Trimming took off 1 base at V and 4 bases at J, with 6 bases between the two ends. The CDR3 protein is CASSLGVADTQYF. In DNA, the CDR3 is TGTGCCAGCAGTTTAGGAGTCGCAGATACGCAGTATTTT.

The sample holds many counts of this clonotype. V gene TRBV11-2 combines with J gene TRBJ1-1; D uncertain. The germline V gene encodes CDR1 SGHAT and CDR2 FQNNGV. Trimming shortened V by 0 bases and J by 4 bases, and 9 bases separated the two germline ends. The CDR3 totals 14 residues. The CDR3 is CASSLDLGSTEAFF. The CDR3 nucleotides read TGTGCCAGCAGCTTAGATCTGGGGAGCACTGAAGCTTTCTTT.

This clonotype has ten or more counts. The CDR3 bases are TGTGCCAGCAGTTACGGGTCCTATAATTCACCCCTCCACTTT. Its translation: CASSYGSYNSPLHF. The J gene is TRBJ1-6, the V gene TRBV6-5, with D unclear. Germline V gene lookup returns CDR1 MNHEY and CDR2 SVGAGI. The CDR3 is 14 amino acids. Trimming pared 2 bases from V and 1 base from J, leaving 3 bases between.

This rearrangement joins TRBV7-9 to TRBJ2-7; no clear D. There are 13 residues in the CDR3. Between the trimmed V and J ends, which lost 4 bases and 3 bases, there was a span of 10 bases. Germline V gene lookup returns CDR1 SEHNR and CDR2 FQNEAQ (reference sequence). CDR3 nucleotides: TGTGCCAGCAGCTCCTCGTGGAGCTACGAGCAGTACTTC. The encoded protein is CASSSSWSYEQYF.

V and J are TRBV9 and TRBJ2-1; 7 nucleotides agree with TRBD2. With V trimmed by 2 bases and J by 6 bases, 8 bases remained unmatched. The CDR3 extends over 15 amino acids. The germline CDR1 and CDR2 sequences are SGDLS and YYNGEE. CDR3 nucleotide sequence: TGTGCCAGCAGCGTCCGGGCGGGGGTTGGCAATGAGCAGTTCTTC. It encodes CASSVRAGVGNEQFF.

The chain carries TRBV6-1 and TRBJ1-5, with D perhaps TRBD1 (6 bases). The CDR3 runs 13 residues. Trimming stripped 6 bases from V and 3 bases from J, with 9 bases between. Looked up from germline, CDR1 is MNHNS and CDR2 is SASEGT. Written as DNA, the CDR3 is TGTGCCAGCAGCGGACAGTTCAATCAGCCCCAGCATTTT. As protein: CASSGQFNQPQHF.

This clonotype occurred many times. This chain joins TRBV28 and TRBJ1-1, with D perhaps TRBD1 (5 bases). Per germline, CDR1 MDHEN and CDR2 SYDVKM. Trimming took 8 bases from V and 5 from J, leaving 15 bases between them. CDR3 length: 13 amino acids. DNA for the CDR3: TGTGCCAGCGACGTGGGACTGAGAACTGAAGCTTTCTTT. Encoded protein: CASDVGLRTEAFF.

This clonotype was recorded a few times. The CDR3 is CASSWRDRGRNEQFF. Here the CDR3 DNA reads TGCGCCAGCAGCTGGCGGGACAGGGGTCGAAATGAGCAGTTCTTC. J is TRBJ2-1 and V is TRBV5-1, with 10 bases aligning to TRBD1. The CDR3 contains 15 residues. The germline V gene encodes CDR1 SGHRS and CDR2 YFSETQ. V lost 3 bases and J lost 7; bases outside the gene matches: 7.

This chain uses TRBV13 with TRBJ2-4; 14 bases match TRBD2. This CDR3 is 17 amino acids long. Germline CDR1 PRHDT, CDR2 FYEKMQ (reference sequence). The J segment lost 2 bases and the V segment lost 5 bases, leaving 5 bases of the junction unmatched. The CDR3 spells CASSPGLAGGSKNIQYF. The DNA of the CDR3 is TGTGCCAGCAGCCCCGGACTAGCGGGAGGATCCAAAAACATTCAGTACTTC.

This clonotype was seen ten or more times. The chain joins TRBV12-3 or TRBV12-4 to TRBJ1-1; 7 positions match TRBD1. With V trimmed by 10 bases and J by 3 bases, 11 bases remained unmatched. This CDR3 has 14 amino acids. CDR3 amino acids: CATDRPPVYTEAFF. CDR3 sequence (DNA): TGTGCCACGGACAGGCCCCCCGTTTACACTGAAGCTTTCTTT.

The J gene is TRBJ1-3, the V gene TRBV14; D unclear. V lost 1 base and J lost 2, with 15 bases in between. Germline CDR1 and CDR2: SGHDN and FVKESK. The CDR3 spans 17 residues. CDR3 DNA sequence: TGTGCCAGCAGCCAAGGCCGACTCAAAGACACTGGAAACACCATATATTTT. It translates to CASSQGRLKDTGNTIYF.

The chain is built from TRBV12-3 or TRBV12-4 and TRBJ2-1; 10 nucleotides line up with TRBD1. V lost 7 bases, J lost 7 bases, and 7 bases stayed unmatched. The CDR3 sequence is 14 residues long. The CDR3 sequence is CASNTGTGENEQFF. The CDR3, as DNA: TGTGCCAGCAATACCGGGACAGGGGAAAATGAGCAGTTCTTC.

In this sample, this clonotype turned up many times. The J gene is TRBJ2-5, the V gene TRBV7-8, with D perhaps matching TRBD1 (6 bases). The CDR3 has 14 residues. Trimming left V 7 bases short and J 4 bases short, with 16 bases between. The V gene's germline CDR1 is SGHVS and CDR2 FQNEAQ. As DNA, the CDR3 is TGTGCCAGCAACCCGTTGGGGGCTGGAGAGACCCAGTACTTC. This encodes CASNPLGAGETQYF.

In this sample, this clonotype turned up a few times. The rearrangement joins TRBV24-1 to TRBJ2-7; tentatively, D is TRBD1 or TRBD2 (5 bases each). CDR3 length equals 11 residues. V lost 9 bases and J lost 8, with 13 bases in between. The germline gives CDR1 KGHDR, CDR2 SFDVKD. DNA for the CDR3: TGTGCCACCGGGACCTATTACAAGCAGTACTTC. This translates into CATGTYYKQYF.

This clonotype has ten or more counts. The chain is built from TRBV12-3 or TRBV12-4 and TRBJ2-7; D unclear. The V end lost 0 bases, the J end lost 4 bases, and 4 bases lay between the germline ends. The CDR3 is 12 residues long. Here the CDR3 reads CASSLAHYEQYF. The CDR3, as DNA: TGTGCCAGCAGTTTAGCGCATTACGAGCAGTACTTC.